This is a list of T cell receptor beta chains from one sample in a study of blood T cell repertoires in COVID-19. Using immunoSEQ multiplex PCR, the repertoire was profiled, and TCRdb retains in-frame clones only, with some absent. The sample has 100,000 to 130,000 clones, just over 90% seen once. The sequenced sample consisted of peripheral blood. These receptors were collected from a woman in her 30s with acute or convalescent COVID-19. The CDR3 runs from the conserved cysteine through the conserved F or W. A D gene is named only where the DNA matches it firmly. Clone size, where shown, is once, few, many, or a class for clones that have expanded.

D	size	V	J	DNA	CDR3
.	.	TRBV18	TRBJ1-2	TGTGCCAGCTCACCATTCGATTACAGGGCCACCTATGGCTACACCTTC	CASSPFDYRATYGYTF
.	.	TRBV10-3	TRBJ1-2	TGTGCCATCAGTGAGTCAAAAACAGGGTGGCACTATGGCTACACCTTC	CAISESKTGWHYGYTF
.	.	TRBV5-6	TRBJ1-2	TGTGCCAGCAGTTACGGGACAAGTCCGATGTCGAGTGGCTACACCTTC	CASSYGTSPMSSGYTF
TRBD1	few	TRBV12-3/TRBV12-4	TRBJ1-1	TGTGCCAGTCGACAGGGCCCTGAAGCTTTCTTT	CASRQGPEAFF
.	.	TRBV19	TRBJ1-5	TGTGCCAGTAGTATCCTTGACCGGGAGGGTCAGCCCCAGCATTTT	CASSILDREGQPQHF
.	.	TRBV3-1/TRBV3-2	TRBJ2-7	TGTGCCAGGAGGAACTCCTACGAGCAGTACTTC	CARRNSYEQYF
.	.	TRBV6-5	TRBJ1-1	TGTGCCAGCCGACAGGATTATACTGAAGCTTTCTTT	CASRQDYTEAFF
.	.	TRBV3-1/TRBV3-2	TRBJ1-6	TGTGCCAGCAGGGGAGCTAATTCACCCCTCCACTTT	CASRGANSPLHF
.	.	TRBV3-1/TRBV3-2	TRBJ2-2	TGTGCCAGCAGCCGAGGGGTTGAGAGGGGGGGCACCGGGGAGCTGTTTTTT	CASSRGVERGGTGELFF
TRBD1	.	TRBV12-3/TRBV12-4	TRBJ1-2	TGTGCCAGCGGCGAAAGGGGGCATGGCTACACCTTC	CASGERGHGYTF
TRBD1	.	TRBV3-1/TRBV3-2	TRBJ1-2	TGTGCCAGCAGCCAAGTCGAGGGGGCTGGCTACACCTTC	CASSQVEGAGYTF
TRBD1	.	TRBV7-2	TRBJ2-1	TGTGCCAGCAGCCCGACAGGGGGTACCTACAATGAGCAGTTCTTC	CASSPTGGTYNEQFF
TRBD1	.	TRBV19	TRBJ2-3	TGTGCCAGTAGTATGGGACAGGGTAAAGATACGCAGTATTTT	CASSMGQGKDTQYF
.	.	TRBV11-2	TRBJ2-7	TGTGCCAGCAGCTTAGAGCAGGGACACTCCTACGAGCAGTACTTC	CASSLEQGHSYEQYF
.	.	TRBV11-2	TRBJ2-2	TGTGCCAGCAGACTGACCGGGGAGCTGTTTTTT	CASRLTGELFF
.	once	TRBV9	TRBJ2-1	TGTGCCAGCAGCGTAGCAGGGGACTATTACAATGAGCAGTTCTTC	CASSVAGDYYNEQFF